These 32 T cell receptor beta chains originate from one sample sequenced in a study of shared clonotypes between healthy human individuals. Produced via immunoSEQ multiplex PCR; TCRdb's table is partial and in-frame only. In the table there are about 2,100,000 clones, approximately 94% of which are singletons. CD8 cells classed as naive were CD45RO-negative and positively selected for CCR7, excluding terminally differentiated effector memory CD45RA+ cells. Sequencing input: naive CD8+ T cells from PBMCs. Every receptor here comes from a man aged 18 to 30 in good health. Some clones in this sample may be carry-over from other donors' samples.

This chain links TRBV9 with TRBJ2-2; tentative D call: TRBD2 (5 bases). Trimming shortened V by 0 bases and J by 4 bases, and 16 bases separated the two germline ends. In germline, CDR1 is SGDLS, CDR2 YYNGEE. This CDR3 is built from 17 residues. The CDR3 bases are TGTGCCAGCAGCGTAGCTTTACTAGTGTACAGCACCGGGGAGCTGTTTTTT. This encodes CASSVALLVYSTGELFF.

The chain employs TRBV27 and TRBJ2-7; TRBD1 or TRBD2 may be the D gene (5 bases each). The V and J ends lost 6 bases and 6 bases respectively, with 9 bases between them. Germline V gene lookup returns CDR1 MNHEY and CDR2 SMNVEV (reference sequence). CDR3 length: 11 residues. In DNA, the CDR3 is TGTGCCAGCAGCGAGGGGTTCGAGCAGTACTTC. Protein product: CASSEGFEQYF.

The chain employs TRBV19 and TRBJ2-5, with 7 positions matching TRBD2. The CDR3 is 16 residues long. Germline V gives CDR1 LNHDA, CDR2 SQIVND (reference sequence). After removal of 2 bases from V and 0 bases from J, the junction contained 6 bases not matched to a gene. CDR3 coding DNA: TGTGCCAGTAGTATATCGGGGGGTCCGTACCAAGAGACCCAGTACTTC. The encoded protein is CASSISGGPYQETQYF.

J is TRBJ1-2 and V is TRBV19; no clear D. The germline V and J ends were trimmed by 5 bases and 5 bases, with 12 bases remaining between them. The CDR3 is 13 amino acids. Germline CDR1 and CDR2: LNHDA and SQIVND (reference sequence). CDR3 amino acids: CASSPQYLYGYTF. DNA of the CDR3: TGTGCCAGTAGTCCTCAGTACCTATATGGCTACACCTTC.

The chain employs TRBV7-3 and TRBJ2-1, with D tentatively TRBD2 (5 bases). The CDR3 extends over 16 amino acids. Trimming removed 5 bases from V and 5 bases from J, with 19 bases in between. From germline, CDR1 is SGHTA and CDR2 FQGTGA. The CDR3 nucleotides are TGTGCCAGCAGCCTCGACGGCGAGGGAACTAACAATGAGCAGTTCTTC. Its protein product is CASSLDGEGTNNEQFF.

The chain recombines TRBV21-1 with TRBJ1-1; the table's D call of TRBD1 was not tested on the DNA. TRBV21-1 counts as a pseudogene. The CDR3 runs to 16 residues. The chain's CDR3 is CASNFSDRAKLTEAFF. The CDR3 DNA is TGTGCCAGCAACTTTAGCGACAGGGCAAAACTCACTGAAGCTTTCTTT.

V gene TRBV27 combines with J gene TRBJ2-7; TRBD2 agrees at 7 bases. The CDR3 loop spans 16 amino acids. Germline-derived CDR1 and CDR2 are MNHEY and SMNVEV (reference sequence). Germline trimming cut 0 bases from V and 10 bases from J; bases unmatched to any gene: 15. CDR3 bases: TGTGCCAGCAGTTTATCGCTTCAGGGCGGGAGAGATGACCAGTACTTC. Its translation: CASSLSLQGGRDDQYF.

The chain joins TRBV5-4 to TRBJ2-1; D call uncertain. Germline V CDR1 and CDR2: SGHNT, YYREEE (reference sequence). This CDR3 comprises 14 residues. The germline V and J ends were trimmed by 0 bases and 8 bases, with 12 bases remaining between them. The CDR3 reads CASSLETSIHEQFF. The DNA of the CDR3 is TGTGCCAGCAGCTTGGAGACCTCGATCCATGAGCAGTTCTTC.

V usage is TRBV2 and J usage is TRBJ2-5; possible D gene TRBD1, 5 bases. The CDR3 has 14 amino acids. V was clipped by 5 bases and J by 1 base, with 11 bases between them. The germline V gene encodes CDR1 SNHLY and CDR2 FYNNEI. For the CDR3, the DNA is TGTGCCAGCAGTCACACCGACAGCCAAGAGACCCAGTACTTC. Translation gives CASSHTDSQETQYF.

V gene TRBV7-9 combines with J gene TRBJ1-3; 7 bases line up with TRBD1. This CDR3 spans 15 amino acids. Germline lookup yields CDR1 SEHNR and CDR2 FQNEAQ (reference sequence). The V gene end was trimmed by 1 base and the J gene end by 4 bases; junction bases not matched to a gene: 4. Here the CDR3 DNA reads TGTGCCAGCAGCTTAGAACAGGGGACCGGAAACACCATATATTTT. Protein product: CASSLEQGTGNTIYF.

This sequence joins TRBV27 and TRBJ2-7; the D gene is possibly TRBD1 (5 bases). The CDR3 is made up of 14 amino acids. CDR1 MNHEY and CDR2 SMNVEV come from the germline V gene (reference sequence). V was shortened by 3 bases and J by 3 bases, with 12 bases between the two germline ends. The CDR3 is CASSFRAPHYEQYF. The DNA of the CDR3 is TGTGCCAGCAGTTTCAGGGCCCCCCACTACGAGCAGTACTTC.

This chain joins TRBV28 and TRBJ1-1, with no clear D. CDR1 and CDR2 from the germline V gene are MDHEN and SYDVKM. CDR3 size: 12 residues. V lost 6 bases to trimming and J lost 7 bases, with 12 bases between them. In nucleotides, the CDR3 is TGTGCCAGCAGAACTCTACTGGGTGAAGCTTTCTTT. Its protein product is CASRTLLGEAFF. The full variable domain, its missing parts supplied by reference TRBV28 and TRBJ1-1, is DVKVTQSSRYLVKRTGEKVFLECVQDMDHENMFWYRQDPGLGLRLIYFSYDVKMKEKGDIPEGYSVSREKKERFSLILESASTNQTSMYLCASRTLLGEAFFGQGTRLTVV.

V usage is TRBV9 and J usage is TRBJ1-2, with 10 bases matching TRBD1. Trimming removed 4 bases from V and 6 bases from J; junction bases left unmatched: 3. The CDR3 loop spans 13 amino acids. Germline V gene data show CDR1 as SGDLS and CDR2 as YYNGEE. Here the CDR3 DNA reads TGTGCCAGCAGCCGACAGGGGGCGCATGGCTACACCTTC. As protein: CASSRQGAHGYTF.

This chain uses TRBV5-6 with TRBJ2-7; 10 bases agree with TRBD1. CDR1 and CDR2 (germline): SGHDT, YYEEEE. This CDR3 is built from 15 residues. Germline trimming cut 3 bases from V and 2 bases from J; bases unmatched to any gene: 5. Written as DNA, the CDR3 is TGTGCCAGCAGCTCCGGGACAGGGGTTACCTACGAGCAGTACTTC. Protein product: CASSSGTGVTYEQYF. Full variable domain (rest looked up from reference TRBV5-6 and TRBJ2-7): DAGVTQSPTHLIKTRGQQVTLRCSPKSGHDTVSWYQQALGQGPQFIFQYYEEEERQRGNFPDRFSGHQFPNYSSELNVNALLLGDSALYLCASSSGTGVTYEQYFGPGTRLTVT.

The rearrangement links TRBV19 to TRBJ1-1, with D hard to call. Germline V gene sequence: CDR1 LNHDA, CDR2 SQIVND (reference sequence). V was trimmed by 10 bases and J by 4 bases, leaving 10 bases between them. CDR3 size: 11 residues. The CDR3 bases are TGTGCCACTCGCCGGGGCACTGAAGCTTTCTTT. Translation gives CATRRGTEAFF. The complete variable domain, with remaining parts taken from reference TRBV19 and TRBJ1-1, reads DGGITQSPKYLFRKEGQNVTLSCEQNLNHDAMYWYRQDPGQGLRLIYYSQIVNDFQKGDIAEGYSVSREKKESFPLTVTSAQKNPTAFYLCATRRGTEAFFGQGTRLTVV.

The genes are TRBV5-1 and TRBJ1-1, with D uncertain. Germline CDR1 SGHRS, CDR2 YFSETQ. The CDR3 is made up of 15 amino acids. The V gene lost 4 bases and the J gene lost 3 bases, with 16 bases spanning the gap. CDR3 coding DNA: TGCGCCAGCAGCCCGCTCGAGGGTGCCTACACTGAAGCTTTCTTT. Translated, it gives CASSPLEGAYTEAFF.

The chain combines TRBV19 with TRBJ2-1; TRBD2 aligns across 10 bases. The CDR3 length is 14 residues. V shed 4 bases, J shed 6 bases, and the junction held 3 bases outside the gene matches. The V gene's germline CDR1 is LNHDA and CDR2 SQIVND (reference sequence). In nucleotides, the CDR3 is TGTGCCAGTAGTAGGGCTAGCGGGAGCAATGAGCAGTTCTTC. Its protein product is CASSRASGSNEQFF.

This chain joins TRBV18 and TRBJ2-2, with D possibly TRBD1 on 6 matching bases. Germline CDR1 KGHSH, CDR2 LQKENI. V dropped 3 bases and J dropped 6 bases, with 14 bases sitting between them. The CDR3 totals 15 residues. Written as DNA, the CDR3 is TGTGCCAGCTCACCGACAGGTGATTACCCCGGGGAGCTGTTTTTT. Amino acid sequence: CASSPTGDYPGELFF.

This chain joins TRBV7-8 and TRBJ2-5; 12 nucleotides agree with TRBD2. The CDR3 has 16 residues. Germline CDR1 is SGHVS and CDR2 is FQNEAQ. The V and J ends lost 5 bases and 1 base, in that order; junction bases with no gene match: 5. The chain's CDR3 is CASSEGLAGLQETQYF. The CDR3 DNA sequence: TGTGCCAGCAGCGAAGGACTAGCGGGGCTCCAAGAGACCCAGTACTTC.

The genes are TRBV10-3 and TRBJ2-1; possible D gene TRBD1, 5 bases. V lost 3 bases and J 7 bases, leaving 7 bases between the germline ends. Germline V gene data show CDR1 as ENHRY and CDR2 as SYGVKD. The CDR3 totals 12 residues. In DNA, the CDR3 is TGTGCCATCAGTGACAGGGTAAATGAGCAGTTCTTC. Translated: CAISDRVNEQFF.

This chain links TRBV7-8 with TRBJ1-2; D is ambiguous. Trimming took 4 bases from V and 5 from J, leaving 14 bases between them. Germline V gives CDR1 SGHVS, CDR2 FQNEAQ. The CDR3 extends over 14 amino acids. The CDR3 is CASSYLKNSYGYTF. The CDR3 DNA reads TGTGCCAGCAGCTACCTCAAGAACAGTTATGGCTACACCTTC.

The chain is built from TRBV19 and TRBJ2-1, with 10 bases identical to TRBD2. The junction had 2 bases not matched to a gene; V was cut back by 7 bases and J by 5 bases. The length of the CDR3 is 13 residues. The germline CDR1 and CDR2 sequences are LNHDA and SQIVND (reference sequence). This chain's CDR3 is CASTSGSNNEQFF. The CDR3 DNA sequence: TGTGCCAGTACTAGCGGGAGTAACAATGAGCAGTTCTTC. Together with reference TRBV19 and TRBJ2-1, the CDR3 gives the full variable domain: DGGITQSPKYLFRKEGQNVTLSCEQNLNHDAMYWYRQDPGQGLRLIYYSQIVNDFQKGDIAEGYSVSREKKESFPLTVTSAQKNPTAFYLCASTSGSNNEQFFGPGTRLTVL.

CDR3 nucleotide sequence: TGTGCCAGCAGCTTGGGGGAGGGACGACTTGAAGCTTTCTTT. Protein product: CASSLGEGRLEAFF. V and J are TRBV7-9 and TRBJ1-1; maybe TRBD1 (5 bases). The CDR3 runs 14 residues. V lost 3 bases, J lost 7 bases, and 15 bases lay in between. The germline V gene has CDR1 SEHNR and CDR2 FQNEAQ (reference sequence). The full variable domain, completed using reference TRBV7-9 and TRBJ1-1, is DTGVSQNPRHKITKRGQNVTFRCDPISEHNRLYWYRQTLGQGPEFLTYFQNEAQLEKSRLLSDRFSAERPKGSFSTLEIQRTEQGDSAMYLCASSLGEGRLEAFFGQGTRLTVV.

This clone showed up just once. The CDR3 here is CASRRGGGDEKLFF. The CDR3, as DNA: TGCGCCAGCCGGAGGGGGGGTGGGGATGAAAAACTGTTTTTT. The chain recombines TRBV4-1 with TRBJ1-4, with D perhaps TRBD1 (6 bases). The CDR3 has 14 amino acids. V lost 8 bases, J lost 6 bases, and 16 bases lay in between. The germline CDR1 and CDR2 sequences are MGHRA and YSYEKL.

This chain joins TRBV6-1 and TRBJ2-5; 10 bases line up with TRBD2. The CDR3 contains 15 residues. The V segment lost 6 bases and the J segment 4 bases; nucleotides outside the gene matches: 8. CDR1 and CDR2 (germline): MNHNS, SASEGT. CDR3 sequence reads: CASRFLAGDPETQYF. Written as DNA, the CDR3 is TGTGCCAGCAGGTTTCTAGCGGGAGACCCAGAGACCCAGTACTTC.

The chain is built from TRBV7-8 and TRBJ2-7; weak D call: TRBD2 (7 bases). The CDR3 loop spans 13 amino acids. Trimming shortened V by 10 bases and J by 5 bases, and 18 bases separated the two germline ends. Germline lookup yields CDR1 SGHVS and CDR2 FQNEAQ. The DNA of the CDR3 is TGTGCCACCGGAGGGGGGAGGGGCCACGAGCAGTACTTC. It encodes CATGGGRGHEQYF.

The rearrangement uses TRBV5-4 and TRBJ1-2; D unclear. CDR3 size: 13 residues. V was pared by 0 bases and J by 6 bases, with 9 bases between. Germline V gene lookup returns CDR1 SGHNT and CDR2 YYREEE (reference sequence). This CDR3 reads CASSLAREDGYTF. The CDR3 DNA reads as TGTGCCAGCAGCTTGGCGCGGGAGGATGGCTACACCTTC.

The genes are TRBV9 and TRBJ2-7; no reliable D call. This CDR3 has 14 residues. V lost 0 bases and J lost 0, with 7 bases in between. Germline CDR1 and CDR2: SGDLS and YYNGEE. CDR3 residues: CASSVVANSYEQYF. Written as DNA, the CDR3 is TGTGCCAGCAGCGTAGTTGCCAACTCCTACGAGCAGTACTTC.

The chain has TRBV27 and TRBJ2-1, with D perhaps matching TRBD1 or TRBD2 (5 bases each). CDR1 and CDR2 (germline): MNHEY, SMNVEV (reference sequence). Trimming stripped 5 bases from V and 9 bases from J, with 17 bases between. CDR3 length: 14 residues. The CDR3 loop is CASSTSGPAGEQFF. DNA for the CDR3: TGTGCCAGCAGTACCTCGGGACCCGCCGGTGAGCAGTTCTTC.

The chain has TRBV7-9 and TRBJ1-1, with D uncertain. CDR1 is SEHNR and CDR2 is FQNEAQ in the germline V gene (reference sequence). V lost 5 bases, J lost 5 bases, and 12 bases lay in between. The CDR3 extends over 13 amino acids. The CDR3 sequence is CASSPPLRTEAFF. CDR3 coding DNA: TGTGCCAGCAGCCCACCTCTGCGGACTGAAGCTTTCTTT.

The gene calls are TRBV5-1 and TRBJ1-1, with 7 bases that match TRBD1. V dropped 7 bases and J dropped 4; count of bases not matched to a gene: 10. This CDR3 has 14 amino acids. CDR1 is SGHRS, CDR2 YFSETQ, per germline. CDR3 residues: CASAPRGEVTEAFF. In nucleotides, the CDR3 is TGCGCCAGCGCCCCCAGGGGGGAAGTCACTGAAGCTTTCTTT.

V gene TRBV19 combines with J gene TRBJ2-2, with D tentatively TRBD2 (6 bases). V was cut by 10 bases and J by 4 bases, with 16 bases left in between. This CDR3 is built from 14 residues. Germline CDR1 is LNHDA and CDR2 is SQIVND (reference sequence). Here the CDR3 reads CATWGIGGTGELFF. As DNA, the CDR3 is TGTGCCACCTGGGGGATCGGGGGCACCGGGGAGCTGTTTTTT.